The 12 T cell receptor beta chains presented below share a single source sample, sequenced in a study of cytomegalovirus exposure and HLA in healthy donors. In the PCR, 60 Vbeta and 13 Jbeta primers were used. TCRdb's table, derived via immunoSEQ multiplex PCR, lists solely in-frame clones and lacks some. The profile shows 150,000 or so clones, 60% to 85% of them singletons. Sequences were obtained from PBMCs. The receptors come from a man aged 40-50 years in good health and CMV-seropositive.

This clone has a handful of counts. The chain recombines TRBV6-6 with TRBJ1-2, with 10 nucleotides matching TRBD1. The ends lost 2 bases at V and 8 bases at J; junction bases unmatched: 8. The germline gives CDR1 MNHNY, CDR2 SVGAGI (reference sequence). The CDR3 consists of 15 residues. The chain's CDR3 is CASSYPGTGVGGYTF. DNA of the CDR3: TGTGCCAGCAGTTACCCCGGGACAGGGGTGGGGGGCTACACCTTC.

The V and J genes are TRBV28 and TRBJ1-5, with unresolved D. The CDR3 sequence is 18 residues long. V lost 5 bases to trimming and J lost 0 bases, with 20 bases between them. CDR1 MDHEN and CDR2 SYDVKM come from the germline V gene. CDR3 in amino acids: CASSPLSHSGGSNQPQHF. Written as DNA, the CDR3 is TGTGCCAGCAGTCCTCTCTCTCATTCGGGAGGTAGCAATCAGCCCCAGCATTTT.

CDR3 sequence: CASSLDRDTDTQYF. The CDR3 DNA reads TGTGCCAGCAGCCTCGACAGGGACACGGATACGCAGTATTTT. The rearrangement joins TRBV11-3 to TRBJ2-3; 7 positions agree with TRBD1. V was pared by 5 bases and J by 6 bases, with 8 bases of the junction left unmatched. This CDR3 is 14 amino acids long. CDR1 and CDR2 from the germline V gene are SGHNT and YENEEA.

The CDR3 loop reads CASSLNFRGSYEQYF. In nucleotides, the CDR3 is TGTGCCAGCAGTCTAAATTTTCGGGGATCATACGAGCAGTACTTC. The chain employs TRBV27 and TRBJ2-7; TRBD2 might be the D (5 bases). The CDR3 has 15 residues. Trimming pared 5 bases from V and 4 bases from J, leaving 18 bases between. Germline V CDR1 and CDR2: MNHEY, SMNVEV (reference sequence).

This clone was counted only a few times. The chain combines TRBV6-5 with TRBJ1-5, with D unresolved. CDR3 length: 12 amino acids. V lost 6 bases and J 8 bases, leaving 11 bases between the germline ends. Per the germline V gene, CDR1 is MNHEY and CDR2 is SVGAGI. CDR3 DNA: TGTGCCAGCAGCGCCCGAAGAGAGCCCCAGCATTTT. Amino acids: CASSARREPQHF.

This chain uses TRBV2 with TRBJ2-7; tentatively, D is TRBD2 (7 bases). This CDR3 is built from 12 residues. V shed 7 bases and J shed 6 bases, with 13 bases lying between them. Germline V lookup: CDR1 SNHLY, CDR2 FYNNEI. The CDR3 sequence: CASIWGGGEQYF. The CDR3 coding sequence is TGTGCCAGCATCTGGGGGGGCGGCGAGCAGTACTTC.

Regarding this clone: Mismatch with germline at one junction end may stem from a read error. The chain combines TRBV10-2 with TRBJ2-2, with TRBD2 matching over 13 bases. CDR1 and CDR2 from the germline V gene are WSHSY and SAAADI. This CDR3 has 20 residues. The CDR3 coding sequence is TGCGCCAGAAGTGGAGGGGGAGGGGGACTAGCGGGACCGAACACCGGGGAGCTGTTTTTT. Its translation: CARSGGGGGLAGPNTGELFF.

V gene TRBV5-1 combines with J gene TRBJ2-2, with 8 positions matching TRBD2. The germline gives CDR1 SGHRS, CDR2 YFSETQ. V lost 5 bases to trimming and J lost 3 bases; unmatched junction nucleotides: 6. This CDR3 has 15 amino acids. CDR3 amino acids: CASRRELADTGELFF. Here the CDR3 DNA reads TGCGCCAGCAGGAGGGAACTAGCGGACACCGGGGAGCTGTTTTTT.

V is TRBV2 and J is TRBJ1-1; TRBD1 aligns across 9 bases. Germline V lookup: CDR1 SNHLY, CDR2 FYNNEI. V was pared by 3 bases and J by 6 bases, with 2 bases of the junction left unmatched. The CDR3 length is 13 residues. CDR3 coding DNA: TGTGCCAGCAGTGAGAGACAGGGGGCTGAAGCTTTCTTT. Encoded protein: CASSERQGAEAFF.

The chain has TRBV7-2 and TRBJ2-5; 8 bases agree with TRBD2. With 5 bases clipped from V and 5 bases from J, the junction kept 7 bases outside the gene matches. CDR1 and CDR2 (germline): SGHTA, FQGNSA. This CDR3 is 14 amino acids long. CDR3 region: CASSLGTRSETQYF. The CDR3 region has the DNA TGTGCCAGCAGCCTGGGGACTAGGTCGGAGACCCAGTACTTC.

The V and J genes are TRBV7-8 and TRBJ2-7; tentative D call: TRBD2 (6 bases). Trimming removed 5 bases at V and 6 bases at J, with 17 bases between. In germline, CDR1 is SGHVS, CDR2 FQNEAQ. This CDR3 contains 14 residues. The DNA for the CDR3 is TGTGCCAGCAGCCAGGCGGGGAAGGTGGTCGAGCAGTACTTC. This gives the protein CASSQAGKVVEQYF. Drawing the rest from reference TRBV7-8 and TRBJ2-7, the complete variable domain is GAGVSQSPRYKVAKRGQDVALRCDPISGHVSLFWYQQALGQGPEFLTYFQNEAQLDKSGLPSDRFFAERPEGSVSTLKIQRTQQEDSAVYLCASSQAGKVVEQYFGPGTRLTVT.

The chain combines TRBV7-2 with TRBJ2-7; 11 nucleotides agree with TRBD2. The CDR3 runs to 15 residues. Germline V gene sequence: CDR1 SGHTA, CDR2 FQGNSA. After removal of 5 bases from V and 2 bases from J, the junction contained 5 bases not matched to a gene. Here the CDR3 DNA reads TGTGCCAGCAGCCCAGATAGCGGGAGGGCCTACGAGCAGTACTTC. Its protein is CASSPDSGRAYEQYF.